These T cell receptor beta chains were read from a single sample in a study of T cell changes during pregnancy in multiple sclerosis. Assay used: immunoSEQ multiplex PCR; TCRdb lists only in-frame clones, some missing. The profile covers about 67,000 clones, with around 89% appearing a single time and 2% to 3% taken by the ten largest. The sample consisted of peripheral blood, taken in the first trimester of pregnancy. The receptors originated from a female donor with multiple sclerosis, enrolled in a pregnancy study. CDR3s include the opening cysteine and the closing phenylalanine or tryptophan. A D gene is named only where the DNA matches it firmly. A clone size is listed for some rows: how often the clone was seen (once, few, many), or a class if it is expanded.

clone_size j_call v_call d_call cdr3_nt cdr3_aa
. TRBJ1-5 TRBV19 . TGTGCCAGTAGTATAGCGACAGGCTGGCCCTACCAGCCCCAGCATTTT CASSIATGWPYQPQHF
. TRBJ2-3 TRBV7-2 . TGTGCCAGCAGCCCGCAGACTGGCACAGATACGCAGTATTTT CASSPQTGTDTQYF
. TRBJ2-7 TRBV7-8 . TGTGCCAGCAGCATCAACTACGAGCAGTACTTC CASSINYEQYF
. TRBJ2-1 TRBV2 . TGTGCCAGCAGCAGACAGATTTACAATGAGCAGTTCTTC CASSRQIYNEQFF
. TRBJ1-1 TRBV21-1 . TGTGCCAGCAGCAAGGAGCACAGGGAAGCTTTCTTT CASSKEHREAFF
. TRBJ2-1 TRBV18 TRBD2 TGTGCCAGCTCAGCCCTAGCGGGGGGCGATGAGCAGTTCTTC CASSALAGGDEQFF
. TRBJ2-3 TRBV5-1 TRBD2 TGCGCCAGCAGCTTACCAGCAAAAGCGGGAGGCCCCAACACAGATACGCAGTATTTT CASSLPAKAGGPNTDTQYF
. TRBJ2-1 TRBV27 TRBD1 TGTGCCAGCAGTCCCTCCGGGACAGGATTAAGGGGGGAGCAGTTCTTC CASSPSGTGLRGEQFF
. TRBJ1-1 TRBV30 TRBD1 TGTGCCTGGAGTACGACCTATACGACACGCTTCGGGGACAGTGACGCTGAAGCTTTCTTT CAWSTTYTTRFGDSDAEAFF
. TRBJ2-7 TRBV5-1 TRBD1 TGCGCCAGCAGACCGCGAGGGGACAGGAGCATCTACGAGCAGTACTTC CASRPRGDRSIYEQYF
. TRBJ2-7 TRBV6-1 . TGTGCCAGCAGGAGACAAAGCTCCTACGAGCAGTACTTC CASRRQSSYEQYF
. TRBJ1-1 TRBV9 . TGTGCCAGCAGCCGCGAAGGGGGGGGGCGCGGAGCTTTCTTT CASSREGGGRGAFF
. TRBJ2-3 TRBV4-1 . TGCGCCAGCAGCCAAGGAACCTTGACACTCCCCACAGATACGCAGTATTTT CASSQGTLTLPTDTQYF
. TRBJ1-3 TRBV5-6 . TGTGCCAGCAGTCTAACGCGTGCTGGAAACACCATATATTTT CASSLTRAGNTIYF
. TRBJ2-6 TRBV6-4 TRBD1 TGTGCCAGCAGTGACTCTCCAGGGGGTCTCGCCTCTGGGGCCAACGTCCTGACTTTC CASSDSPGGLASGANVLTF
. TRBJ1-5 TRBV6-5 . TGTGCCAGCAGCCCGTCGGGATCCTCGAATCAGCCCCAGCATTTT CASSPSGSSNQPQHF
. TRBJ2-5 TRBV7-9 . TGTGCCAGCAGCTTAGCGGGAGAGGCCCAAGAGACCCAGTACTTC CASSLAGEAQETQYF
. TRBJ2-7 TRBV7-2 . TGTGCCAGCAGCTTTTCACAGAACAAGGAGCAGTACTTC CASSFSQNKEQYF
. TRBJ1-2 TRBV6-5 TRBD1 TGTGCCAGCAGCCTGGACAGGGGCTTTGGCTACACCTTC CASSLDRGFGYTF
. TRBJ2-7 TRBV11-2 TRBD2 TGTGCCAGCAGCTTATTGGTTGGGGGAGGGAGGGAGCAGTACTTC CASSLLVGGGREQYF
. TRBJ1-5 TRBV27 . TGTGCCAGCAGTTTTAAGGGGGGGTATGGCAATCAGCCCCAGCATTTT CASSFKGGYGNQPQHF
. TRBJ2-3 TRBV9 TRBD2 TGTGCCAGCAGCACCCCTAGCGGGGGGGCTCAGGATACGCAGTATTTT CASSTPSGGAQDTQYF
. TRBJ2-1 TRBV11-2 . TGTGCCAGCAGCTTAGAACGGGATGAGCAGTTCTTC CASSLERDEQFF
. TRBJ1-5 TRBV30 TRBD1 TGTGCCTGGAGTGTACAGGGGGCCAACAATCAGCCCCAGCATTTT CAWSVQGANNQPQHF
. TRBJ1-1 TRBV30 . TGTGCCTGGAGTAACCAGGGGAGAGAAGCTTTCTTT CAWSNQGREAFF
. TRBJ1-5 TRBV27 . TGTGCCAGCAGTTTAACGGGGTACAATCAGCCCCAGCATTTT CASSLTGYNQPQHF
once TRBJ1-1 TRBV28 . TGTGCCAGCAGCCCGGAGGAGGGACGAATGAACACTGAAGCTTTCTTT CASSPEEGRMNTEAFF
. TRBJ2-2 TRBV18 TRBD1 TGTGCCAGCTCACCACCCGGGACAGGGAGTGCCGGGGAGCTGTTTTTT CASSPPGTGSAGELFF
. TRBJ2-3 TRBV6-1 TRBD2 TGTGCCAGCGAAAGGACTAGCGGGACAGATACGCAGTATTTT CASERTSGTDTQYF
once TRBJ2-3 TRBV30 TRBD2 TGTGCCTGGAGTGTTAACGGGGGGGCTACAGATACGCAGTATTTT CAWSVNGGATDTQYF
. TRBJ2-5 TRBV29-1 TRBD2 TGCAGCGTCGAACTAGCGGAAGAGACCCAGTACTTC CSVELAEETQYF
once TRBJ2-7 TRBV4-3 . TGCGCCAGCAGCCAAGATCTGACTAAAACCGGGGAGCAGTACTTC CASSQDLTKTGEQYF
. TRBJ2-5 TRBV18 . TGTGCCAGCTCGGTCAGGAGGGAGACCCAGTACTTC CASSVRRETQYF
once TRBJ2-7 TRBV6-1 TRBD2 TGTGCCAGCAGTGAAGAGGGGCTAGCGGGACTTTACGAGCAGTACTTC CASSEEGLAGLYEQYF
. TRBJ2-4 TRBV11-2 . TGTGCCAGCAGCTTAGAAACAGGGCCCGGGGACTTC CASSLETGPGDF
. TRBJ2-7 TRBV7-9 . TGTGCCAGCAGCTTAGGCACGACGGGCTACGAGCAGTACTTC CASSLGTTGYEQYF
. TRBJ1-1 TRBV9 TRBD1 TGTGCCAGCAGCGTAGAATCCGGGACAGGGTGGACTGAAGCTTTCTTT CASSVESGTGWTEAFF
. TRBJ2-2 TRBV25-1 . TGTGCCAGTACAGACACGAACACCGGGGAGCTGTTTTTT CASTDTNTGELFF
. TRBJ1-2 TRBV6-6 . TGTGCCAGCAGTTACCAGGACAGACTCAACTATGGCTACACCTTC CASSYQDRLNYGYTF
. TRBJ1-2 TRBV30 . TGTGCCTGGAGTGTCCGCGGCTATGGCTACACCTTC CAWSVRGYGYTF
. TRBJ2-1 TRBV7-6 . TGTGCCAGCAGCTTGCGGCCGGGAAAAGACCATTTCTTC CASSLRPGKDHFF
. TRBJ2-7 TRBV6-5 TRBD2 TGTGCCAGCAGTTACCTCAGCGGGAGCTACGAGCAGTACTTC CASSYLSGSYEQYF
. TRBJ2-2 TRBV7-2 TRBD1 TGTGCCAGCAGCTCTCCGGGACAGGGGGGGGTCGGGGAGCTGTTTTTT CASSSPGQGGVGELFF
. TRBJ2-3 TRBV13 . TGTGCCAGCAGCAAAGGGGGGGCCTTTACGCAGTATTTT CASSKGGAFTQYF
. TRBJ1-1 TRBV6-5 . TGTGCCAGCGGTCAGCGGGGTACGAACACTGAAGCTTTCTTT CASGQRGTNTEAFF
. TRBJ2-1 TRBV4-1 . TGCGCCAGCAGCCAACCTAGTGTTGACCGCAACAATGAGCAGTTCTTC CASSQPSVDRNNEQFF
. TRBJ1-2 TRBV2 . TGTGCCAGCAGTGAAGCGCTCGCGGCTCGCAGAGCCTTC CASSEALAARRAF
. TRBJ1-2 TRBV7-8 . TGTGCCAGCAGCTTAGACTCGGCGGTCTATGGCTACACCTTC CASSLDSAVYGYTF
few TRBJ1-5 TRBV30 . TGTGCCTGGGGACGTGACAGAAACAATCAGCCCCAGCATTTT CAWGRDRNNQPQHF
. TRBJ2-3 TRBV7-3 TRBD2 TGTGCCAGCAGCTCTTCGATGGGAGCGGGGGGGCCTAATACGCAGTATTTT CASSSSMGAGGPNTQYF